This T cell receptor beta chain was sequenced in a study of T cells in Graves' hyperthyroidism and ophthalmopathy. TCR beta CDR3 regions were amplified from RNA transcripts. RT-PCR in the first round (using the HTBI primer set) targeted the TCR CDR3. TCRdb processed the multiplex PCR reads anew with MiXCR; each CDR3 protein has one entry. The table lists over 350,000 distinct CDR3 sequences, over 13% of them singletons, with 25% to 30% in the top ten. Germline-derived CDR1 and CDR2 are SNHLY and FYNNEI. This CDR3 is 14 amino acids long. V was pared by 0 bases and J by 5 bases, with 8 bases between. This clonotype was counted between two and nine times.

The sample taken for sequencing was blood. The TCR originated in a man aged 50-60 years with Graves' ophthalmopathy. The V call is TRBV2, the J call TRBJ1-5; tentatively, D is TRBD1 (5 bases). CDR3 in DNA: TGTGCCAGCAGTGAAGCTCAGGGATATCAGCCCCAGCATTTT. Amino acids: CASSEAQGYQPQHF.